Presented here are 11 T cell receptor beta chains from one specimen sequenced in a study of T cell responses to AZD1222 COVID-19 vaccine. The method was immunoSEQ multiplex PCR; TCRdb's version includes in-frame clones alone and lacks a portion of them. The table includes 78,000 or so clones, about 78% detected once. This specimen was peripheral blood, taken 28 days after the second AZD1222 dose. The receptor set was obtained from an adult who received the AZD1222 COVID-19 vaccine.

V is TRBV4-1 and J is TRBJ2-5, with D tentatively TRBD1 (6 bases). Trimming took off 4 bases at V and 4 bases at J, with 19 bases between the two ends. This CDR3 is 16 amino acids long. Germline assignment: CDR1 MGHRA and CDR2 YSYEKL. The DNA of the CDR3 is TGCGCCAGCAGCCGCGACCCAGGGGATGAGGGAGAGACCCAGTACTTC. Translating gives CASSRDPGDEGETQYF.

The rearrangement joins TRBV6-1 to TRBJ1-3, with D perhaps TRBD1 (6 bases). The CDR3 extends over 13 amino acids. Looked up from germline, CDR1 is MNHNS and CDR2 is SASEGT. V lost 3 bases, J lost 9 bases, and 12 bases lay in between. The DNA for the CDR3 is TGTGCCAGCAGTGACAGGGGCGGCGGCACCATATATTTT. Translating gives CASSDRGGGTIYF.

This clone was observed a single time. The V and J genes are TRBV6-5 and TRBJ2-3; TRBD1 is a possible D gene (6 bases). This CDR3 spans 12 amino acids. V lost 5 bases and J lost 9, with 12 bases in between. The germline gives CDR1 MNHEY, CDR2 SVGAGI. CDR3 region: CASSPGVNTQYF. The CDR3 nucleotides are TGTGCCAGCAGTCCAGGGGTGAACACGCAGTATTTT.

The V and J genes are TRBV29-1 and TRBJ2-3, with D hard to call. Germline V gene sequence: CDR1 SQVTM, CDR2 ANQGSEA. This CDR3 comprises 14 residues. Trimming cost V 7 bases and J 0 bases, with 14 bases left between them. CDR3 in DNA: TGCAGCGCCGACCCACTCCAAAGCACAGATACGCAGTATTTT. It translates to CSADPLQSTDTQYF.

The chain employs TRBV12-5 and TRBJ1-1; TRBD1 is a possible D gene (5 bases). The CDR3 sequence is 14 residues long. Germline assignment: CDR1 LGHNT and CDR2 FRNRAP. Deletions cut 9 bases from V and 3 bases from J, with 17 bases between. CDR3: CARATGGLDTEAFF. The DNA for the CDR3 is TGTGCTAGGGCGACCGGGGGACTAGACACTGAAGCTTTCTTT.

The chain has TRBV27 and TRBJ2-1, with D possibly matching TRBD2 (6 bases). The V end was cut by 5 bases, the J end by 0 bases, with 17 bases between. The CDR3 is 17 residues long. Germline CDR1 is MNHEY and CDR2 is SMNVEV (reference sequence). CDR3 DNA sequence: TGTGCCAGCAGTAAAACCCCCGGGGGAACCTCCTACAATGAGCAGTTCTTC. It is translated as CASSKTPGGTSYNEQFF.

The chain employs TRBV29-1 and TRBJ1-1; no clear D. From germline, CDR1 is SQVTM and CDR2 ANQGSEA. V gave up 4 bases and J gave up 2 bases, with 8 bases separating them. This CDR3 is built from 12 residues. The CDR3 reads CSVVGVNTEAFF. In DNA form, the CDR3 reads TGCAGCGTTGTTGGGGTTAACACTGAAGCTTTCTTT. The variable domain in full, with the rest retrieved from reference TRBV29-1 and TRBJ1-1, is SAVISQKPSRDICQRGTSLTIQCQVDSQVTMMFWYRQQPGQSLTLIATANQGSEATYESGFVIDKFPISRPNLTFSTLTVSNMSPEDSSIYLCSVVGVNTEAFFGQGTRLTVV.

The chain's CDR3 is CASSEASGQTYEQYF. CDR3 sequence (DNA): TGTGCCAGCAGTGAAGCATCGGGACAGACCTACGAGCAGTACTTC. The gene calls are TRBV2 and TRBJ2-7; 7 nucleotides line up with TRBD1. V shed 0 bases, J shed 2 bases, and the junction held 4 bases outside the gene matches. The germline V gene encodes CDR1 SNHLY and CDR2 FYNNEI. The CDR3 is 15 residues long.

The rearrangement links TRBV7-9 to TRBJ2-7; 10 nucleotides agree with TRBD2. Germline assignment: CDR1 SEHNR and CDR2 FQNEAQ (reference sequence). The length of the CDR3 is 15 residues. V dropped 5 bases and J dropped 4; count of bases not matched to a gene: 8. The chain's CDR3 is CASSPSSGSRYEQYF. The DNA of the CDR3 is TGTGCCAGCAGCCCCTCTAGCGGGAGCAGGTACGAGCAGTACTTC.

The chain combines TRBV5-1 with TRBJ2-5; 8 bases align to TRBD1. After removal of 4 bases from V and 4 bases from J, the junction contained 6 bases not matched to a gene. The CDR3 loop spans 14 amino acids. Germline lookup yields CDR1 SGHRS and CDR2 YFSETQ. The CDR3 coding sequence is TGCGCCAGCAGCATGGGACAGGAACCAGAGACCCAGTACTTC. It translates to CASSMGQEPETQYF.

J is TRBJ1-1 and V is TRBV6-4, with D possibly TRBD1 on 6 matching bases. V was shortened by 3 bases and J by 1 base, with 6 bases between the two germline ends. The CDR3 has 13 residues. Germline V CDR1 and CDR2: MRHNA, SNTAGT. The DNA for the CDR3 is TGTGCCAGCAGTGAGGGACAGAACACTGAAGCTTTCTTT. Protein: CASSEGQNTEAFF.